What follows are 29 T cell receptor beta chains derived from one specimen sequenced in a study of blood T cell repertoires in COVID-19. Assay used: immunoSEQ multiplex PCR; TCRdb lists only in-frame clones, some missing. The table has some 150,000 clones, roughly 80% seen once. The source material was peripheral blood. The receptors shown here come from a woman in her 70s with COVID-19, enrolled during active disease.

In DNA, the CDR3 is TGTGCCAGCAGTCTCTCAACCGGGATTGGGACCGGGGAGCTGTTTTTT. Translating it yields CASSLSTGIGTGELFF. The V call is TRBV27, the J call TRBJ2-2, with D perhaps TRBD2 (5 bases). This CDR3 comprises 16 residues. Germline-derived CDR1 and CDR2 are MNHEY and SMNVEV (reference sequence). The V end lost 5 bases, the J end lost 5 bases, and 18 bases lay between the germline ends.

The V gene is TRBV6-6, the J gene TRBJ1-6; 12 nucleotides line up with TRBD1. Per the germline V gene, CDR1 is MNHNY and CDR2 is SVGAGI (reference sequence). The V segment lost 6 bases and the J segment 7 bases; nucleotides outside the gene matches: 7. There are 16 residues in the CDR3. The CDR3 reads CASSPPGTGGNSPLHF. CDR3 coding DNA: TGTGCCAGCAGCCCCCCCGGGACAGGGGGCAATTCACCCCTCCACTTT.

This clone was observed a few times. This chain links TRBV7-2 with TRBJ2-1, with 7 bases that match TRBD1. Germline CDR1 reads SGHTA; CDR2 reads FQGNSA. V gave up 8 bases and J gave up 0 bases; unmatched junction bases: 4. The CDR3 spans 14 residues. The CDR3 DNA reads TGTGCCAGCCTGGACAGGAGCTCCTACAATGAGCAGTTCTTC. Protein sequence: CASLDRSSYNEQFF.

This chain joins TRBV27 and TRBJ1-1; a weak D match, TRBD1 (5 bases). This CDR3 is 13 amino acids long. The V end lost 5 bases, the J end lost 8 bases, and 15 bases lay between the germline ends. Germline V gives CDR1 MNHEY, CDR2 SMNVEV (reference sequence). CDR3 sequence: CASSLLKGPEAFF. In nucleotides, the CDR3 is TGTGCCAGCAGTCTACTAAAGGGGCCCGAAGCTTTCTTT.

The chain has TRBV6-5 and TRBJ2-5, with D perhaps matching TRBD2 (6 bases). CDR1 is MNHEY, CDR2 SVGAGI, per germline. V lost 4 bases and J 5 bases, leaving 11 bases between the germline ends. The CDR3 contains 13 residues. CDR3 sequence reads: CASSLGRGETQYF. The DNA for the CDR3 is TGTGCCAGCAGTTTAGGACGGGGGGAGACCCAGTACTTC.

The rearrangement uses TRBV27 and TRBJ1-3; D is undetermined. Germline V gene data show CDR1 as MNHEY and CDR2 as SMNVEV (reference sequence). The CDR3 covers 14 residues. The germline V and J ends were trimmed by 2 bases and 0 bases, with 5 bases remaining between them. This CDR3 is CASSLEASGNTIYF. As DNA, the CDR3 is TGTGCCAGCAGTTTAGAGGCCTCTGGAAACACCATATATTTT.

The rearrangement uses TRBV5-1 and TRBJ1-2; D is unresolved. This CDR3 contains 14 residues. Germline lookup yields CDR1 SGHRS and CDR2 YFSETQ. Trimming took 0 bases from V and 1 from J, leaving 7 bases between them. In DNA, the CDR3 is TGCGCCAGCAGCTTGGCCGGGGTTAACTATGGCTACACCTTC. Amino acid sequence: CASSLAGVNYGYTF.

The gene calls are TRBV29-1 and TRBJ1-2; tentatively, D is TRBD1 (6 bases). The V and J ends lost 0 bases and 6 bases respectively, with 11 bases between them. From germline, CDR1 is SQVTM and CDR2 ANQGSEA. CDR3 length: 13 amino acids. Here the CDR3 DNA reads TGCAGCGTTGAAGATCGGGACAAAGATGGCTACACCTTC. Translated, it gives CSVEDRDKDGYTF.

This rearrangement joins TRBV14 to TRBJ1-2, with D possibly matching TRBD1 (5 bases). Deletions cut 3 bases from V and 4 bases from J, with 15 bases between. CDR1 SGHDN and CDR2 FVKESK come from the germline V gene. This CDR3 comprises 15 residues. The CDR3 nucleotides are TGTGCCAGCAGCCAGGTTGACAGTTCTATCTATGGCTACACCTTC. As protein: CASSQVDSSIYGYTF.

The V gene is TRBV19, the J gene TRBJ1-4, with 7 bases lining up with TRBD1. Losses at the gene ends were 3 bases for V and 5 bases for J; bases not matched to a gene: 6. The CDR3 loop spans 15 amino acids. In germline, CDR1 is LNHDA, CDR2 SQIVND (reference sequence). CDR3 sequence reads: CASSIAGQQNEKLFF. CDR3 nucleotides: TGTGCCAGTAGTATCGCGGGACAGCAAAATGAAAAACTGTTTTTT.

The V call is TRBV6-5, the J call TRBJ1-2; 10 positions match TRBD1. Germline loops: CDR1 MNHEY, CDR2 SVGAGI. The CDR3 runs to 13 residues. With V trimmed by 4 bases and J by 8 bases, 4 bases remained unmatched. The CDR3 spells CASSSGTGEGYTF. DNA for the CDR3: TGTGCCAGCAGTTCAGGGACAGGGGAAGGCTACACCTTC.

The rearrangement joins TRBV5-8 to TRBJ1-1; D is undetermined. The germline gives CDR1 SGHTS, CDR2 YDEGEE. CDR3 length: 14 residues. Trimming stripped 2 bases from V and 1 base from J, with 9 bases between. The CDR3 spells CASSLSHSNTEAFF. For the CDR3, the DNA is TGTGCCAGCAGCTTAAGTCACTCGAACACTGAAGCTTTCTTT.

This clone occurred once. This chain connects TRBV5-5 to TRBJ1-5; D might be TRBD1 (5 bases). Germline V CDR1 and CDR2: SGHKS, YYEKEE (reference sequence). Trimming took 8 bases from V and 4 from J, leaving 16 bases between them. The CDR3 runs 14 residues. The DNA for the CDR3 is TGTGCCAGAGGGTCTCGGGAGGGGAATCAGCCCCAGCATTTT. Translated, it gives CARGSREGNQPQHF.

This clone was observed once. CDR3 sequence reads: CASSPLGRIYGYTF. The CDR3 DNA is TGTGCCAGCAGCCCATTGGGGCGGATCTATGGCTACACCTTC. The chain combines TRBV5-6 with TRBJ1-2; tentatively, D is TRBD1 (5 bases). This CDR3 has 14 residues. Germline V gene lookup returns CDR1 SGHDT and CDR2 YYEEEE. V was clipped by 4 bases and J by 4 bases, with 14 bases between them.

The chain uses TRBV19 and TRBJ1-1; D possibly corresponds to TRBD1 (6 bases). The germline V and J ends were trimmed by 3 bases and 1 base, with 9 bases remaining between them. Germline V gene data show CDR1 as LNHDA and CDR2 as SQIVND (reference sequence). The CDR3 is 14 residues long. The CDR3 DNA follows: TGTGCCAGTAGTATTCAGGGGTCGAACACTGAAGCTTTCTTT. Amino acid sequence: CASSIQGSNTEAFF.

The chain is built from TRBV28 and TRBJ1-2, with unresolved D. Germline loops: CDR1 MDHEN, CDR2 SYDVKM. V was shortened by 3 bases and J by 2 bases, with 4 bases between the two germline ends. This CDR3 is built from 12 residues. This chain's CDR3 is CASSFMNYGYTF. The CDR3 nucleotides are TGTGCCAGCAGTTTCATGAACTATGGCTACACCTTC.

V gene TRBV30 combines with J gene TRBJ1-4; TRBD1 matches 8 bases. The CDR3 runs to 13 residues. Germline values: CDR1 GTSNPN, CDR2 SVGIG (reference sequence). With 1 base clipped from V and 8 bases from J, the junction kept 3 bases outside the gene matches. CDR3 protein: CAWSGRGREKLFF. The CDR3 DNA sequence: TGTGCCTGGAGTGGCAGGGGGCGGGAAAAACTGTTTTTT. Looking up the rest from reference TRBV30 and TRBJ1-4 gives the full variable domain: SQTIHQWPATLVQPVGSPLSLECTVEGTSNPNLYWYRQAAGRGLQLLFYSVGIGQISSEVPQNLSASRPQDRQFILSSKKLLLSDSGFYLCAWSGRGREKLFFGSGTQLSVL.

The J gene is TRBJ2-1, the V gene TRBV28; TRBD2 matches 11 bases. Germline V gene lookup returns CDR1 MDHEN and CDR2 SYDVKM. CDR3 length: 15 amino acids. After removal of 6 bases from V and 1 base from J, the junction contained 2 bases not matched to a gene. This CDR3 reads CASRASGGSYNEQFF. The CDR3 DNA reads as TGTGCCAGCAGGGCTAGCGGGGGGTCCTACAATGAGCAGTTCTTC.

This clone was recorded a few times. The CDR3 DNA reads as TGTGCCAGCGCAAAAGGAGAGGGGGTGTCACCCCTCCACTTT. As protein: CASAKGEGVSPLHF. The V call is TRBV6-5, the J call TRBJ1-6; D is possibly TRBD1 (6 bases). Trimming stripped 8 bases from V and 10 bases from J, with 18 bases between. The CDR3 length is 14 residues. The germline V gene has CDR1 MNHEY and CDR2 SVGAGI.

This chain joins TRBV6-5 and TRBJ2-3; 8 bases are shared with TRBD1. The junction had 5 bases not matched to a gene; V was cut back by 7 bases and J by 5 bases. Germline loops: CDR1 MNHEY, CDR2 SVGAGI. This CDR3 contains 13 residues. The CDR3 loop is CASNKDRGDTQYF. The CDR3 nucleotides are TGTGCCAGCAATAAAGACAGGGGAGATACGCAGTATTTT.

This chain connects TRBV7-8 to TRBJ1-2; maybe TRBD1 (5 bases). CDR3 length: 13 amino acids. Germline V CDR1 and CDR2: SGHVS, FQNEAQ. V gave up 5 bases and J gave up 3 bases, with 10 bases separating them. In nucleotides, the CDR3 is TGTGCCAGCAGCCAGACAGAATACTATGGCTACACCTTC. This codes for CASSQTEYYGYTF.

The chain joins TRBV9 to TRBJ1-1; maybe TRBD1 (5 bases). The CDR3 covers 14 residues. The V end was cut by 0 bases, the J end by 4 bases, with 10 bases between. Germline CDR1 reads SGDLS; CDR2 reads YYNGEE. Here the CDR3 DNA reads TGTGCCAGCAGCGTAGCTACAGGTGTCACTGAAGCTTTCTTT. Translated, it gives CASSVATGVTEAFF. The variable domain in full, completed from reference TRBV9 and TRBJ1-1, reads DSGVTQTPKHLITATGQRVTLRCSPRSGDLSVYWYQQSLDQGLQFLIQYYNGEERAKGNILERFSAQQFPDLHSELNLSSLELGDSALYFCASSVATGVTEAFFGQGTRLTVV.

The chain has TRBV19 and TRBJ1-2; the match to TRBD1 covers 8 bases. V lost 6 bases to trimming and J lost 5 bases; unmatched junction nucleotides: 5. The CDR3 has 13 amino acids. Germline assignment: CDR1 LNHDA and CDR2 SQIVND (reference sequence). CDR3 protein: CASRNDRGYGYTF. The CDR3 region has the DNA TGTGCCAGTAGAAACGACAGGGGATATGGCTACACCTTC.

The CDR3 region has the DNA TGTGCCAGCAGGCCATTCGGAGATACGCAGTATTTT. The encoded protein is CASRPFGDTQYF. This chain links TRBV7-2 with TRBJ2-3; D is uncertain. Per the germline V gene, CDR1 is SGHTA and CDR2 is FQGNSA. Trimming removed 6 bases at V and 5 bases at J, with 9 bases between. The CDR3 spans 12 residues.

The CDR3: CASSYRGYSNQPQHF. The CDR3 nucleotides read TGTGCCAGCAGTTACCGGGGTTATAGCAATCAGCCCCAGCATTTT. The rearrangement uses TRBV6-6 and TRBJ1-5; D is uncertain. Per the germline V gene, CDR1 is MNHNY and CDR2 is SVGAGI (reference sequence). Deletions cut 2 bases from V and 0 bases from J, with 8 bases between. This CDR3 has 15 residues.

V and J are TRBV11-1 and TRBJ2-3; TRBD1 matches at 8 bases. The germline gives CDR1 SGHAT, CDR2 FQDESV (reference sequence). The CDR3 has 16 amino acids. V trimming: 7 bases; J trimming: 3 bases; junction bases outside the gene matches: 12. The CDR3 DNA sequence: TGTGCCAGCACCAAGGGGGCCGGACAGGGTACAGATACGCAGTATTTT. Its protein is CASTKGAGQGTDTQYF.

This chain links TRBV6-6 with TRBJ2-7, with TRBD1 identical over 9 bases. CDR1 and CDR2 (germline): MNHNY, SVGAGI (reference sequence). With 6 bases clipped from V and 5 bases from J, the junction kept 8 bases outside the gene matches. The CDR3 runs to 14 residues. The CDR3 spells CASSPGTGFNEQYF. The CDR3 DNA sequence: TGTGCCAGCAGCCCCGGGACAGGGTTCAACGAGCAGTACTTC.

The CDR3 here is CASSHGQGVQETQYF. DNA of the CDR3: TGTGCCAGCAGCCACGGACAGGGGGTGCAAGAGACCCAGTACTTC. The V call is TRBV7-2, the J call TRBJ2-5, with 10 positions matching TRBD1. Per the germline V gene, CDR1 is SGHTA and CDR2 is FQGNSA. This CDR3 spans 15 amino acids. The trim removed 5 bases at V and 2 bases at J, leaving 5 bases unmatched.

V usage is TRBV6-5 and J usage is TRBJ1-1, with a weak D call TRBD1 (5 bases). V lost 0 bases to trimming and J lost 4 bases, with 9 bases between them. Germline-derived CDR1 and CDR2 are MNHEY and SVGAGI. The CDR3 has 14 residues. DNA of the CDR3: TGTGCCAGCAGTTACTCGGTAGGGGTCACTGAAGCTTTCTTT. As protein: CASSYSVGVTEAFF.